Listed below are T cell receptor beta chains from one sample, sequenced in a study of regulatory T cells in long-lasting Graves disease. TCRdb analysed the multiplex PCR reads with MiXCR anew, one entry per CDR3 protein. The sample has under 500,000 distinct CDR3 sequences, less than 25% seen once. Sample: peripheral blood mononuclear cells (PBMCs), taken when the disease was refractory, from a patient treated with antithyroid drugs. These receptor sequences come from a female donor with Graves disease. Both conserved end residues are part of each CDR3.

TRBV20-1	TRBJ2-7	CSASGLAGVAYEQYF
TRBV28	TRBJ2-5	CASSSGTAPPVGTQYF
TRBV2	TRBJ2-7	CASRPTGGVIGEQYF
TRBV20-1	TRBJ2-2	CSASSRGWGPGELFF
TRBV4-1	TRBJ2-6	CASSQVGSYGANVLTF
TRBV2	TRBJ1-1	CASTDAAGPRLW
TRBV6-1	TRBJ2-5	CASSVTQETQYF
TRBV3-1	TRBJ2-7	CASSHATYEQYF
TRBV6-1	TRBJ1-1	CASSPSVQNTEAFF
TRBV2	TRBJ1-2	CASSEPAGANYGYTF
TRBV27	TRBJ2-6	CASSEQGAYSGANVLTF
TRBV4-1	TRBJ1-1	CASSQDRGSGEAFF
TRBV27	TRBJ2-5	CASSLGTGFAETQYF
TRBV20-1	TRBJ2-5	CSARALTRLQETQYF
TRBV6-2/TRBV6-3	TRBJ1-3	CASSYSLGKAQFGNTIYF
TRBV28	TRBJ2-6	CASSFSTFLAGDLGGANVLTF
TRBV19	TRBJ1-4	CATSGTGYEKLFF
TRBV7-6	TRBJ2-7	CASSLSAEYEQYF
TRBV25-1	TRBJ1-1	CASSDSDRGVRAFF
TRBV27	TRBJ1-2	CASSLATGSIYGYTF
TRBV2	TRBJ1-1	CARGAGRSNTEAFF
TRBV19	TRBJ1-6	CASSTDNYNSPLHF
TRBV7-9	TRBJ2-6	CASTLRTGNFSGANVLTF
TRBV5-6	TRBJ2-7	CASSPMIFYEQYF
TRBV10-3	TRBJ2-7	CAISGIAGVKSYEQYF
TRBV3-1	TRBJ1-2	CASSQGEREGYTF
TRBV19	TRBJ1-5	CASSIPRRGNQPQHF
TRBV9	TRBJ1-6	CASSVAADITSPLHF
TRBV18	TRBJ2-5	CASSTQGASRQETQYF
TRBV7-9	TRBJ1-2	CASSPPRDYGYTF
TRBV29-1	TRBJ1-2	CSVEDDPYGYTF
TRBV27	TRBJ1-3	CASSDTYSGNTIYF
TRBV7-9	TRBJ1-4	CASSFLGGKLFF
TRBV28	TRBJ1-1	CASRPFGRLNTEAFF
TRBV6-1	TRBJ1-2	CASRSFAGDGYTF
TRBV3-1	TRBJ1-5	CASSRGVHPFQPQHF
TRBV20-1	TRBJ2-7	CSASSSNSYEQYF
TRBV3-1	TRBJ2-1	CASSQGGLAGSAYNEQFF
TRBV4-2	TRBJ2-2	CASSQGTGIGLGTGELFF
TRBV12-3/TRBV12-4	TRBJ2-2	CASSKTETGELFF
TRBV5-1	TRBJ2-7	CASSFLMGQGINEQYF
TRBV12-3/TRBV12-4	TRBJ2-3	CASTWGFEEDTQYF
TRBV2	TRBJ1-4	CASSRGGPREKLFF
TRBV12-3/TRBV12-4	TRBJ2-7	CASSYRVSYEQYF
TRBV19	TRBJ2-2	CASSMTSGRVRGTGELFF
TRBV3-1	TRBJ2-3	CASSLNWDTQYF
TRBV14	TRBJ1-6	CASSQGLRSPLHF
TRBV5-1	TRBJ2-2	CASSILAGVRTGELFF
TRBV7-9	TRBJ1-1	CASSLQPFQAFF